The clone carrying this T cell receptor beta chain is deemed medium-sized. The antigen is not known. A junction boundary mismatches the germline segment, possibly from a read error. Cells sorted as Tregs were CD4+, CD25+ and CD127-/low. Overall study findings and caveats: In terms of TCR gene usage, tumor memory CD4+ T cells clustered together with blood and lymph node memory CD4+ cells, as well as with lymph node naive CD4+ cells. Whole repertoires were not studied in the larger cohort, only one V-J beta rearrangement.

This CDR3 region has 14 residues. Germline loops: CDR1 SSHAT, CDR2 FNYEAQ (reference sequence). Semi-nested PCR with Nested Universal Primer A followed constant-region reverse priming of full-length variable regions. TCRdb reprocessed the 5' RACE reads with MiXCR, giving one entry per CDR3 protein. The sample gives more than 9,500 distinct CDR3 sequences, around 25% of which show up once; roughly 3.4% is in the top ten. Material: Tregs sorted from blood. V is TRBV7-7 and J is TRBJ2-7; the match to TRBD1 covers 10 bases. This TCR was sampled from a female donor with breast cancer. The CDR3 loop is CASSPGTGEYEQYF. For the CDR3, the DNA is TGTGCTAGCAGCCCAGGGACAGGGGAGTACGAGCAGTACTTC.